Below, one T cell receptor beta chain is given with its context. The antigen this receptor binds is unknown. Qualities for individual bases were not recorded, and no much larger clone is one base off. These data belong to a study of cytomegalovirus exposure and HLA in healthy donors (dated by TCRdb to about 2017). For the wider study: An earlier analysis of more than 550 of the donors reported roughly 300 Gb of sequence data and 100 million to 120 million unique TCR beta sequences obtained from 150 million to 200 million T cells. Approximately 310 gigabases of sequencing data and around 90 million unique TCR sequences made up an early release that covered about 640 HLA-typed donors. The genetic ancestry cluster associated with self-reported Caucasian donors included 65% to 90% of the roughly 360 genotyped donors. The aim of the study was to test whether cataloging public T cell receptors could identify signatures of past pathogen exposure. The T cell repertoires of roughly 660 subjects were profiled by immunosequencing and related to cytomegalovirus serostatus. In addition to the first cohort of several hundred subjects, a separate validation cohort of approximately 110 different subjects was used. High-throughput TCR immunosequencing, statistical association of individual TCRs with disease status, and machine learning were combined to predict cytomegalovirus infection status. In a later analysis, previously published TCR beta repertoires from some 640 donors were re-analyzed and high-resolution HLA genotyping was added so that TCR occurrence patterns could be studied. The later analysis used no new phenotypic data to find candidate immune exposures, relying instead on TCR beta sequences and their occurrence across donors. An earlier analysis of 450 to 750 of the donors used high-throughput TCR beta sequencing to judge whether each TCR beta V gene segment behaved as functional or pseudogenic. Donor age, sex, ethnicity and CMV serostatus were compiled alongside the repertoire data. A later genetic analysis took genome-wide SNP genotypes for about three fifths of the roughly 670 donors and used that subset as a discovery cohort. Every discovery cohort repertoire had been produced on one sequencing platform. HLA typing covered class I and class II loci at four-digit resolution. The number of typed donors differed by locus: about 620-630 for A, B, C, DRB1 and DQB1; 522 for DQA1; approximately 600 for DPA1; and around 470 for DPB1. Roughly 5 DR-DQ haplotypes were handled as single units for association and clustering because linkage in the cohort was strong. Across approximately 400 genotyped donors of the cohort, an average of 235,054 unique TCR beta nucleotide sequences per donor were sequenced, and approximately 19% of those sequences were non-productive.

In total, approximately 610 healthy bone marrow donors made up the cohort. At the time of sampling, all cohort members were nominally healthy, though unrecorded immune exposures were likely present. The donor was CMV seronegative and was included in the group of a few hundred seronegative cohort members. Each donor provided a peripheral blood sample, and peripheral blood mononuclear cells were used for TCR beta sequencing. The Qiagen DNeasy Blood Extraction Kit was used to extract genomic DNA from the blood cell samples. From a lookup of the germline V gene (reference sequence), CDR1 and CDR2 are MNHEY and SMNVEV. V and J are trimmed by 6 bases and 10 bases, and the gene matches miss 9 bases of the junction. Including the terminal cysteine and phenylalanine, the CDR3 comprises 14 residues. Of the read, only the CDR3 DNA is kept; its 42 bases are in frame from base 1. The library was obtained by the immunoSEQ multiplex PCR assay. For the multiplex PCR, a mixture combining 60 forward primers for TCR Vbeta segments and 13 reverse primers for TCR Jbeta segments was used. The CDR3 region of rearranged TCR beta genes was amplified from genomic DNA with a multiplex PCR assay. Amplified TCR beta libraries were sequenced as 87-base-pair reads on the Illumina HiSeq System. Processing in the source paper ran as follows. A later analysis counted tens of millions of unique TCR beta chains across the 650 to 800 repertoires, and some 11 million of these chains were shared by at least two donors. Raw reads were error-corrected and collapsed into unique sequences by a nearest-neighbor algorithm in which closely related sequences were merged to remove PCR and sequencing errors. To assign V, D and J gene segments, CDR3 sequences were aligned to IMGT reference sequences. Each retained sequence needed at least a six-nucleotide match to both a V gene segment and a J gene segment. Rearrangements were called productive when the CDR3 lacked stop codons and stayed in frame with V and J; all others were non-productive. Following IMGT convention, CDR3 was defined as the stretch from the second conserved V-encoded cysteine to the conserved J-encoded phenylalanine. The earlier analysis of about 590 of the donors excluded sequences that lacked an unambiguous match to a single V gene segment. In an earlier analysis of approximately 590 of the donors, V segments were called functional above 56.7% productive rearrangements and were called segregating when the between-donor standard deviation exceeded 5%. A statistical classification framework was built for diagnosing cytomegalovirus status from the catalog of TCR beta chain sequences. A later analysis assigned V and J genes by comparing TCR nucleotide sequences with IMGT/GENE-DB human TR gene sequences. The TCRdist pipeline was used in a later analysis to assign CDR3 sequences and most-parsimonious VDJ recombination scenarios. A later analysis defined each TCR beta chain by its CDR3 amino acid sequence plus V-gene family, and excluded reads lacking a unique V-gene family. To address suspected cross-contamination and a sequencing artifact, a later analysis removed a few hundred highly shared, low-generation-probability nucleotide sequences. A later analysis calculated a clonal expansion index for each public chain from normalized within-repertoire ranks of inferred template counts. A later analysis computed generation probabilities with a VDJ recombination model fitted to out-of-frame rearrangements, and checked the results against IGoR. Hypergeometric tests were used in a later analysis to score TCR-TCR, TCR-HLA and TCR-CMV co-occurrence, with a repertoire-size bias correction applied to the TCR pairs. To estimate false discovery rates, a later analysis permuted the HLA or CMV assignments 20 times. In a later analysis, co-occurring TCRs were grouped using DBSCAN, with TCRdist sequence similarity added in when clustering inside HLA-allele-positive subsets. Co-occurrence clustering excluded repertoires with fewer than 30,000 or more than 120,000 public chains, plus five with anomalous nucleotide sharing. Entries here come from immuneACCESS through TCRdb and include only in-frame sequences with V and J called. Some clones fail to appear in such tables; in the studies checked, an unresolved V gene covers under half of the shortfall, and the cause of the remainder is unknown. The D gene and trimming were derived from the DNA, and the V and J assignments and clone size from that table. For this sample there are 150,000 to 200,000 clones; approximately 80% appear just once. Of the sample, 1.5% to 2% falls within the top ten clones.

Summary of the overall study and its limitations: Sequencing depth was assumed to be roughly uniform across donors in the presence/absence analyses, though that assumption may not hold. A further reported finding was that TCR beta sequences accurately predicted the HLA-A and HLA-B alleles for most subjects in the first cohort. Compared with the approximately 700-donor mean, donors in an Asian-associated ancestry cluster had fewer N-insertions in productive TCRs, according to a later genetic analysis. In a later analysis, HLA-associated TCR beta chains showed more clonal expansion and lower generation probabilities than non-associated chains that were equally common. A later analysis associated approximately 17,000 TCR beta sequences with specific HLA alleles at a false discovery rate of 0.05. Immune exposure information for the cohort was limited to CMV serostatus. Because counts were too low, roughly 16 rarely observed V segments, including chromosome 9 orphons, were left out of the earlier analysis of about 500 of the donors. Because some donors lacked HLA typing at each locus, the association tests relied only on the typed subset. In a later genetic analysis, a missense DCLRE1C variant was associated with V-gene and J-gene trimming of TCR beta chains, and the association was replicated in an independent cohort. The 87-base-pair reads could not distinguish some IMGT-functional V segments, including TRBV6-2 and TRBV6-3, so those segments were excluded. Correlated functional status among segregating V segments might be attributable to linkage disequilibrium, but an unknown experimental factor could not be ruled out. In a later analysis, TCR association rates were found to vary across HLA loci, with the most associated TCRs seen for DRB1 alleles and the fewest for HLA-C alleles. Only TCR beta chains were sequenced in this cohort, and the absence of alpha or paired-chain data limited detectable features. Across donors, most TCR sequences were observed very rarely, whereas some public TCRs were present in many individuals. According to the authors, the approach could potentially be generalized to other disease states and immunological phenotypes. A few of the identified cytomegalovirus-associated TCR beta chains were confirmed in vitro to be specific for cytomegalovirus antigens. Assigning TCR associations to individual alleles was difficult when HLA alleles, especially DR and DQ, strongly co-occurred. According to a later analysis, parvovirus B19, influenza, CMV and Epstein-Barr virus appeared linked to several top co-occurrence clusters. A cluster of highly shared sequence variants was judged likely to represent a technical artifact of the sequencing pipeline. The study gave a list of about 160 TCR beta chains associated with cytomegalovirus. In both the original and validation cohorts, the classifier was reported to diagnose cytomegalovirus status with high specificity and sensitivity. Most CMV-associated TCR beta chains appeared to be HLA-restricted in a later analysis, and the HLA associations seemed to be driven largely by CMV exposure. In an earlier analysis of under 600 of the donors, most TCR beta V segments were observed in productive rearrangements about 90% or about 30% of the time, broadly matching IMGT annotations.

This clonotype was obtained from a man younger than 35 in good health and CMV-seronegative. The chain is encoded by TRBV27 joined to TRBJ1-5; the central 10 bases match TRBD1. Specimen: PBMCs. The CDR3 protein: CASRPTGGISPQHF. The bases read TGTGCCAGCAGACCGACAGGGGGCATAAGCCCCCAGCATTTT.